Presented here are 8 T cell receptor beta chains from one specimen sequenced in a study of blood T cell repertoires in COVID-19. Clones were sequenced by immunoSEQ multiplex PCR, and TCRdb holds only the in-frame ones, with some missing. The table records fewer than 250,000 clones, 88% of them present only once. Specimen: peripheral blood. Every receptor here comes from a man aged 30 to 39 with acute or convalescent COVID-19.

The V gene is TRBV5-1, the J gene TRBJ2-3; a weak D match, TRBD1 (6 bases). The V end was cut by 0 bases, the J end by 0 bases, with 11 bases between. The CDR3 has 16 amino acids. The germline CDR1 and CDR2 sequences are SGHRS and YFSETQ. CDR3 loop: CASSLGLTGSTDTQYF. CDR3 bases: TGCGCCAGCAGCTTGGGATTGACAGGAAGCACAGATACGCAGTATTTT.

The CDR3 DNA follows: TGTGCCAGCAGTACGGATGGGACAGGGCACTATGGCTACACCTTC. It translates to CASSTDGTGHYGYTF. This chain uses TRBV28 with TRBJ1-2; 9 positions match TRBD1. There are 15 residues in the CDR3. V lost 5 bases and J lost 3; bases outside the gene matches: 7. CDR1 and CDR2 (germline): MDHEN, SYDVKM.

This rearrangement joins TRBV11-1 to TRBJ2-1; 13 bases fit TRBD2. Germline loops: CDR1 SGHAT, CDR2 FQDESV (reference sequence). The length of the CDR3 is 16 residues. The V and J ends lost 4 bases and 10 bases, in that order; junction bases with no gene match: 10. The DNA of the CDR3 is TGTGCCAGCAGCTCTCACGAACTAGCGGGGGGGCGGGAGCAGTTCTTC. The encoded protein is CASSSHELAGGREQFF.

The V gene is TRBV19, the J gene TRBJ2-3; D gene uncertain. Germline-derived CDR1 and CDR2 are LNHDA and SQIVND (reference sequence). Trimming took 7 bases from V and 3 from J, leaving 20 bases between them. The CDR3 has 16 amino acids. CDR3: CASMSGRNLITDTQYF. In DNA form, the CDR3 reads TGTGCCAGTATGAGTGGCAGGAACCTGATTACAGATACGCAGTATTTT. Full variable domain (outside the CDR3, taken from reference TRBV19 and TRBJ2-3): DGGITQSPKYLFRKEGQNVTLSCEQNLNHDAMYWYRQDPGQGLRLIYYSQIVNDFQKGDIAEGYSVSREKKESFPLTVTSAQKNPTAFYLCASMSGRNLITDTQYFGPGTRLTVL.

CDR3 loop: CAWLPGQLNYGYTF. CDR3 nucleotides: TGTGCCTGGTTGCCGGGACAGTTGAACTATGGCTACACCTTC. V and J are TRBV30 and TRBJ1-2; 7 bases agree with TRBD1. The ends lost 5 bases at V and 2 bases at J; junction bases unmatched: 8. There are 14 residues in the CDR3. The germline CDR1 and CDR2 sequences are GTSNPN and SVGIG (reference sequence).

The rearrangement joins TRBV28 to TRBJ1-1, with TRBD1 as a possible D gene (5 bases). Trimming pared 6 bases from V and 7 bases from J, leaving 9 bases between. Germline V lookup: CDR1 MDHEN, CDR2 SYDVKM. This CDR3 spans 11 amino acids. CDR3 sequence reads: CASRGTFEAFF. The CDR3 DNA reads as TGTGCCAGCAGGGGGACTTTTGAAGCTTTCTTT.

V gene TRBV5-6 combines with J gene TRBJ2-2; D might be TRBD2 (5 bases). This CDR3 is 16 amino acids long. The ends were cut back, 1 base at V and 6 bases at J, with 16 bases in the middle. CDR1 and CDR2 (germline): SGHDT, YYEEEE. In DNA, the CDR3 is TGTGCCAGCAGCTTGTTTTCGGGAAGAACCCCCGGGGAGCTGTTTTTT. Residues: CASSLFSGRTPGELFF.

The chain links TRBV5-8 to TRBJ2-3; D not certain. CDR1 SGHTS and CDR2 YDEGEE come from the germline V gene. CDR3 size: 13 residues. The V and J ends lost 2 bases and 1 base respectively, with 5 bases between them. CDR3 protein: CASSLSGTDTQYF. In DNA, the CDR3 is TGTGCCAGCAGCTTAAGCGGCACAGATACGCAGTATTTT. Complete variable domain (other parts from reference TRBV5-8 and TRBJ2-3): EAGVTQSPTHLIKTRGQQATLRCSPISGHTSVYWYQQALGLGLQFLLWYDEGEERNRGNFPPRFSGRQFPNYSSELNVNALELEDSALYLCASSLSGTDTQYFGPGTRLTVL.